Sequencing of this T cell receptor (beta chain) was carried out in a study of blood T cells in healthy people across ages. This clonotype showed up just a few times. The second PCR ran roughly 7 to 11 cycles with a sample-barcoded 5' primer and J-beta primers. A single record per CDR3 protein comes from TCRdb applying MiXCR to the 5' RACE reads. Of around 1,800,000 distinct CDR3 sequences in the sample, roughly two fifths were seen once. CDR3 length equals 16 residues. With 0 bases removed from V and 0 bases from J, the gap between germline ends came to 9 bases. CDR1 LGHNT and CDR2 FRNRAP come from the germline V gene.

The sequenced material came from blood. The TCR originated in a human donor in good health. This sequence joins TRBV12-5 and TRBJ2-1; maybe TRBD2 (6 bases). The CDR3 sequence is CASGLVDGSSYNEQFF. In nucleotides, the CDR3 is TGTGCTAGTGGTTTGGTGGACGGGAGCTCCTACAATGAGCAGTTCTTC.